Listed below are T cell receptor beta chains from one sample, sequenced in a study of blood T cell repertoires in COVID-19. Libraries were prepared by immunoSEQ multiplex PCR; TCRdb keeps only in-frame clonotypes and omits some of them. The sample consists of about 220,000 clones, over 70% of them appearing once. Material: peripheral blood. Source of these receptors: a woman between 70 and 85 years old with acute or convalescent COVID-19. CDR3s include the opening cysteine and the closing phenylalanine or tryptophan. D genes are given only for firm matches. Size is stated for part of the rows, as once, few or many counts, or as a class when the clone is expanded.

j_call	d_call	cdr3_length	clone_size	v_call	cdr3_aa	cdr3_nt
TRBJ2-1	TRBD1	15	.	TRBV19	CASREAGQGGNEQFF	TGTGCCAGTAGAGAAGCGGGACAGGGGGGGAATGAGCAGTTCTTC
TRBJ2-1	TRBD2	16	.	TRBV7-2	CASSYTTGGGDNEQFF	TGTGCCAGCAGCTATACAACGGGGGGTGGCGACAATGAGCAGTTCTTC
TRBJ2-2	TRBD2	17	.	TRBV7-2	CASSSPSGGGNTGELFF	TGTGCCAGCAGCTCTCCTAGCGGGGGGGGCAACACCGGGGAGCTGTTTTTT
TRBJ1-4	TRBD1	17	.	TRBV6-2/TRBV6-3	CASSSTGLHILDEKLFF	TGTGCCAGCAGTTCGACAGGGCTTCACATATTGGATGAAAAACTGTTTTTT
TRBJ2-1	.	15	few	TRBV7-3	CASSLSPGVYNEQFF	TGTGCCAGCAGCTTAAGTCCGGGGGTGTACAATGAGCAGTTCTTC
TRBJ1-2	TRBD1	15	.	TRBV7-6	CASSLGAGGKVSYTF	TGTGCCAGCAGCTTAGGGGCAGGGGGAAAAGTGAGCTACACCTTC
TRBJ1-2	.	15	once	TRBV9	CASSVGTALPYGYTF	TGTGCCAGCAGCGTAGGGACAGCCCTTCCCTATGGCTACACCTTC
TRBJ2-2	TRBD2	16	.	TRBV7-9	CASSPKAGGDTGELFF	TGTGCCAGCAGCCCCAAAGCGGGGGGGGACACCGGGGAGCTGTTTTTT
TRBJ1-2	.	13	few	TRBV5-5	CASSLSTTGGYTF	TGTGCCAGCAGCTTGTCGACAACCGGCGGCTACACCTTC
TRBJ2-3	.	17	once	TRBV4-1	CASSQEVSTGSTDTQYF	TGCGCCAGCAGCCAAGAGGTCAGTACGGGGAGCACAGATACGCAGTATTTT
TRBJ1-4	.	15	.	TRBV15	CATSRAGATNEKLFF	TGTGCCACCAGCAGAGCGGGGGCAACTAATGAAAAACTGTTTTTT
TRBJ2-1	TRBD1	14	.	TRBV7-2	CASSLGTGNNEQFF	TGTGCCAGCAGCTTAGGGACAGGGAACAATGAGCAGTTCTTC
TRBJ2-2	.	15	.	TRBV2	CASSEANWNTGELFF	TGTGCCAGCAGTGAAGCTAACTGGAACACCGGGGAGCTGTTTTTT
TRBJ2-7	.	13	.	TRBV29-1	CSVLDREVYEQYF	TGCAGCGTCCTAGACAGGGAGGTTTACGAGCAGTACTTC
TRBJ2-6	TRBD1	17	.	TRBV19	CASSRSTGSLGANVLTF	TGTGCCAGTAGTCGTTCGACAGGGTCTTTGGGGGCCAACGTCCTGACTTTC
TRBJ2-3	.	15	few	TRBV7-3	CASSLGRRPTDTQYF	TGTGCCAGCAGCTTAGGTAGGCGGCCTACAGATACGCAGTATTTT
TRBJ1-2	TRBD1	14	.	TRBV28	CASSLFGQGYGYTF	TGTGCCAGCAGTTTATTCGGACAGGGCTATGGCTACACCTTC
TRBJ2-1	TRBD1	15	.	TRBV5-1	CASSLRTGGGNEQFF	TGCGCCAGCAGCTTGAGGACAGGGGGTGGCAATGAGCAGTTCTTC
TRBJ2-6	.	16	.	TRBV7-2	CASGLWASSGANVLTF	TGTGCCAGCGGCCTATGGGCGAGCTCTGGGGCCAACGTCCTGACTTTC
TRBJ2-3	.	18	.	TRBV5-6	CASSSEGRDSTYTDTQYF	TGTGCCAGCAGCTCGGAGGGTCGGGACTCGACTTACACAGATACGCAGTATTTT
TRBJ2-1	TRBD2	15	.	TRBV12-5	CASGLVWLAGNEQFF	TGTGCTAGTGGTTTGGTATGGCTAGCGGGCAATGAGCAGTTCTTC
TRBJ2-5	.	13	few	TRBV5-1	CASSFARDGTQYF	TGCGCCAGCAGCTTCGCCAGGGATGGGACCCAGTACTTC
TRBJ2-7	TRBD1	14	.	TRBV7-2	CASTDLDRAYEQYF	TGTGCCAGCACCGATTTGGACAGGGCCTACGAGCAGTACTTC
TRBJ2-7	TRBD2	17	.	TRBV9	CASSVASAGVRLGEQYF	TGTGCCAGCAGCGTAGCTTCGGCGGGGGTAAGACTGGGTGAGCAGTACTTC
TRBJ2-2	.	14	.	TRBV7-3	CASGHSANTGELFF	TGTGCCAGCGGACACAGCGCGAACACCGGGGAGCTGTTTTTT